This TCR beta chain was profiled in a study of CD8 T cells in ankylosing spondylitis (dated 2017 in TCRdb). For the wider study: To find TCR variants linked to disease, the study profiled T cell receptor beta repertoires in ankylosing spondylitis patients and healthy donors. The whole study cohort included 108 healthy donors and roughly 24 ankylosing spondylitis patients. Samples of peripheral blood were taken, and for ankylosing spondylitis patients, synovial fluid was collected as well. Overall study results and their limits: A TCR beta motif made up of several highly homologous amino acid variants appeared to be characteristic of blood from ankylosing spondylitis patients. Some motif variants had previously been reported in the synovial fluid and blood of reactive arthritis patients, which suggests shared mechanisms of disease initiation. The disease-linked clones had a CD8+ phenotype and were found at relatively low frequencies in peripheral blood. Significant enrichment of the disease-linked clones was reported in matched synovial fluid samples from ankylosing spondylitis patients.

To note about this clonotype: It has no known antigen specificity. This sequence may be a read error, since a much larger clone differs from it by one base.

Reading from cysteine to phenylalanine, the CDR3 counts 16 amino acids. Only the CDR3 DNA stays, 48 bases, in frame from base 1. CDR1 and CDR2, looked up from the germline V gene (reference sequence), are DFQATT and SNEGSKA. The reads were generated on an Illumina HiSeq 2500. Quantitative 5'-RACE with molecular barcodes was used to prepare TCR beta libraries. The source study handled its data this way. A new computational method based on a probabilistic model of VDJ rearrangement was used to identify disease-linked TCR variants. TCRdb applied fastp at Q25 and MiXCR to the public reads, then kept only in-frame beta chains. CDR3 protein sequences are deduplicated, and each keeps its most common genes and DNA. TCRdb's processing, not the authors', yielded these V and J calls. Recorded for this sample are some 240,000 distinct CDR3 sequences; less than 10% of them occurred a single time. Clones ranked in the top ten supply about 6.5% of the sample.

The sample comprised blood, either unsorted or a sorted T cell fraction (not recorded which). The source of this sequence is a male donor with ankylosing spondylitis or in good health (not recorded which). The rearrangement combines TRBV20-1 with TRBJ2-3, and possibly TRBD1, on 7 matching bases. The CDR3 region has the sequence CSASGVTGEVTDTHYF. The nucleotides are TGCAGTGCTAGTGGTGTTACAGGGGAGGTAACAGATACGCATTATTTT.